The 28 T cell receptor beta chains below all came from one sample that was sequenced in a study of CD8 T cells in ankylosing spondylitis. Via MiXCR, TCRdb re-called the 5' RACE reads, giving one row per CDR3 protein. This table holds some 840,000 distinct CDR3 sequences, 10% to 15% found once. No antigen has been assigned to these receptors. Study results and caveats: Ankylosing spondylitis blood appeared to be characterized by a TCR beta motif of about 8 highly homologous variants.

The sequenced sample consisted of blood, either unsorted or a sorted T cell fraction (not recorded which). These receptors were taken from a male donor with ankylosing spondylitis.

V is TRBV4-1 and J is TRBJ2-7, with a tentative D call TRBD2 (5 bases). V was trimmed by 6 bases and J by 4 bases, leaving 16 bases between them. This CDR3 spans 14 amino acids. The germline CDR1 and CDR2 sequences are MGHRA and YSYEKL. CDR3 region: CASSPREASYEQYF. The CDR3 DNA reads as TGCGCCAGCAGTCCACGGGAAGCTAGTTACGAGCAGTACTTC.

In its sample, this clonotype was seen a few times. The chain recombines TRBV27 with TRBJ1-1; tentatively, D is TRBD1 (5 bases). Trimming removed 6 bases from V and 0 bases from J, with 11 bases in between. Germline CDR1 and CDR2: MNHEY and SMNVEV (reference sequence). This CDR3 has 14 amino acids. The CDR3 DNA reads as TGTGCCAGCAGAGGGACTACCATGAACACTGAAGCTTTCTTT. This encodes CASRGTTMNTEAFF.

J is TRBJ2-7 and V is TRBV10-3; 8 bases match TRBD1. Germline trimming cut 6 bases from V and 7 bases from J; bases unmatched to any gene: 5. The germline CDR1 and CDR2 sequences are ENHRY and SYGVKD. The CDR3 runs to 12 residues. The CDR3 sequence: CAISPGTGEQYF. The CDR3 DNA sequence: TGTGCCATCAGCCCCGGGACAGGAGAGCAGTACTTC.

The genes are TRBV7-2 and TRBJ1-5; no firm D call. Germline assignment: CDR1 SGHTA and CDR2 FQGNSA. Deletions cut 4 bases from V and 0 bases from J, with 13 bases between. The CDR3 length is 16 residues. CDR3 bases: TGTGCCAGCAGCTATATACGAAAAAATAGCAATCAGCCCCAGCATTTT. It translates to CASSYIRKNSNQPQHF.

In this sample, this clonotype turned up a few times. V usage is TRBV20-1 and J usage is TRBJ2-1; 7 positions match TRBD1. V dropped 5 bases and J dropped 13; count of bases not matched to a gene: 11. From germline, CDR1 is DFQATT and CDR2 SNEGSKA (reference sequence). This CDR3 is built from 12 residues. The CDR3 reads CSAAGPGGSQFF. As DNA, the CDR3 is TGCAGTGCTGCCGGCCCAGGGGGATCCCAGTTCTTC.

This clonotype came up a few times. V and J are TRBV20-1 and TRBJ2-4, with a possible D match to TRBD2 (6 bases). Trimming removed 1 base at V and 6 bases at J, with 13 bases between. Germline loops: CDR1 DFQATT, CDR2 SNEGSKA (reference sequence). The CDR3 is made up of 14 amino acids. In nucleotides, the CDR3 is TGCAGTGCTAGAGGTACCTTGGAGGGAAACATTCAGTACTTC. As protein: CSARGTLEGNIQYF.

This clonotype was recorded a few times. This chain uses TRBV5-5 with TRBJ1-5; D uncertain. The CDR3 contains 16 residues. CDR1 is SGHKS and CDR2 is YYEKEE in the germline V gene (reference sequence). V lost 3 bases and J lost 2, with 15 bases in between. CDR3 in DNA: TGTGCCAGCAGCTCCTCCAGGCCTTGGGGCAATCAGCCCCAGCATTTT. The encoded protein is CASSSSRPWGNQPQHF.

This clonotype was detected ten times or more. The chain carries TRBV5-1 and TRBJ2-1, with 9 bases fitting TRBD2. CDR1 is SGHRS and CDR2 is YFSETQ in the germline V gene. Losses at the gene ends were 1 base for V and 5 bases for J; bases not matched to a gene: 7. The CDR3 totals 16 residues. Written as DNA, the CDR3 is TGCGCCAGCAGCTTGTCAGCGACTAGCGGACACAATGAGCAGTTCTTC. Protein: CASSLSATSGHNEQFF. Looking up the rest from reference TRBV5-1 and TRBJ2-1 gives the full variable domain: KAGVTQTPRYLIKTRGQQVTLSCSPISGHRSVSWYQQTPGQGLQFLFEYFSETQRNKGNFPGRFSGRQFSNSRSEMNVSTLELGDSALYLCASSLSATSGHNEQFFGPGTRLTVL.

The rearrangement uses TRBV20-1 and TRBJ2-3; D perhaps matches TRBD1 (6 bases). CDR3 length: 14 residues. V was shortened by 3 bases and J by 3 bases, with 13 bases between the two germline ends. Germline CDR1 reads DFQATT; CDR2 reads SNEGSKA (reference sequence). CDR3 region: CSASRQELTDTQYF. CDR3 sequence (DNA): TGCAGTGCTAGTCGACAGGAGTTAACAGATACGCAGTATTTT.

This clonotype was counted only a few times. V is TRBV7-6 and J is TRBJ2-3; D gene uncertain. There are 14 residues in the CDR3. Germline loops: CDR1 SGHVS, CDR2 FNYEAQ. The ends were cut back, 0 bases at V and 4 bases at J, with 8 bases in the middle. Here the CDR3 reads CASSLAPFPDTQYF. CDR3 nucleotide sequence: TGTGCCAGCAGCTTAGCACCTTTCCCAGATACGCAGTATTTT.

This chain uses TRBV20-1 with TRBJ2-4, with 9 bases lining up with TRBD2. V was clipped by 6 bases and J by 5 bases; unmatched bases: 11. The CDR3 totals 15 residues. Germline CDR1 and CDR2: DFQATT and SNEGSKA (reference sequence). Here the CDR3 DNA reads TGCAGTGCCGGGAAGTTTAGCGGGAGCGAAAACATTCAGTACTTC. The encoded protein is CSAGKFSGSENIQYF.

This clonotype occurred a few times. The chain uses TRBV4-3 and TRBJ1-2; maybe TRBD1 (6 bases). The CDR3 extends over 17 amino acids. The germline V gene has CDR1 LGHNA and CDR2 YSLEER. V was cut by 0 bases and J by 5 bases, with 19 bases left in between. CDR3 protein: CASSQDNRVPRWYGYTF. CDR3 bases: TGCGCCAGCAGCCAAGACAACAGGGTCCCGCGGTGGTATGGCTACACCTTC.

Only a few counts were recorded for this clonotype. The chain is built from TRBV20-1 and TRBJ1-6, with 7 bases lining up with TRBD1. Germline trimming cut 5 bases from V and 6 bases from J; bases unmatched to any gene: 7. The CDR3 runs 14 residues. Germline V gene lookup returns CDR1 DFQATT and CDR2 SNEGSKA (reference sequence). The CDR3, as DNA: TGCAGTGCTCCACAGGGGCGGGGTAATTCACCCCTCCACTTT. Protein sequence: CSAPQGRGNSPLHF.

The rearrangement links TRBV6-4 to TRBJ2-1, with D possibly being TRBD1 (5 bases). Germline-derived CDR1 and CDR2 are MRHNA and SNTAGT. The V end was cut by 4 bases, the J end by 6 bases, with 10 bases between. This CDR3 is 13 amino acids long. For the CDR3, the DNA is TGTGCCAGCAGTGCCCAGGGCGGCAATGAGCAGTTCTTC. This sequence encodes CASSAQGGNEQFF.

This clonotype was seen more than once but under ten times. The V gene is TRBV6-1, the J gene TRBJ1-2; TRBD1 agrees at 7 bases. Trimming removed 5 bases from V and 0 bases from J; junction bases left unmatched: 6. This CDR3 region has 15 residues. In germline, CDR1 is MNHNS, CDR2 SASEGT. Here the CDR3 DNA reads TGTGCCAGCAGTAAATGGGACAGAGCTAACTATGGCTACACCTTC. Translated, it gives CASSKWDRANYGYTF.

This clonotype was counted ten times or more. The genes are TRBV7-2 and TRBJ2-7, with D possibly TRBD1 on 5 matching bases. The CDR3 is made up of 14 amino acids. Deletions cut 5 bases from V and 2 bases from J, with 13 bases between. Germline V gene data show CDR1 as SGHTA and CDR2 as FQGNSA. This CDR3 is CASSPPSRAYEQYF. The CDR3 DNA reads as TGTGCCAGCAGCCCCCCAAGCAGGGCCTACGAGCAGTACTTC.

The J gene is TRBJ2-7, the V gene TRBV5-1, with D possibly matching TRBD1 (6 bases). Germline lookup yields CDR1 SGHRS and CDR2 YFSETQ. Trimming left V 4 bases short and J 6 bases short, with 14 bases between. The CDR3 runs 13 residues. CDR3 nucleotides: TGCGCCAGCAGCACGGGACAAATAGGCGAGCAGTACTTC. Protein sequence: CASSTGQIGEQYF.

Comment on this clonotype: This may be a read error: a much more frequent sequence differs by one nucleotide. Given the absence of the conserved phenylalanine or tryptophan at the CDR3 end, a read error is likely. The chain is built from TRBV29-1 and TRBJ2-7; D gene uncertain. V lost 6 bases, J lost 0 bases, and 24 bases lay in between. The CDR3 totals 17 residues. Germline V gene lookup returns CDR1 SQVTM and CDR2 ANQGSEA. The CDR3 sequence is CSVTHAQISGSSYEQYI. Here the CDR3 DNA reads TGCAGCGTCACCCACGCGCAAATATCGGGCAGCTCCTACGAGCAGTACATC.

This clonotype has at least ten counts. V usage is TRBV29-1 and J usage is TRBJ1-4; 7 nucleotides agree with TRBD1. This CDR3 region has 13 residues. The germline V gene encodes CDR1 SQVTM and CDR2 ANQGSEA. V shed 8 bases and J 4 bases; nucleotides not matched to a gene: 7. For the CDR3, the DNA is TGCAGCTCTACAGGGGCGGATAATGAAAAACTGTTTTTT. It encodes CSSTGADNEKLFF.

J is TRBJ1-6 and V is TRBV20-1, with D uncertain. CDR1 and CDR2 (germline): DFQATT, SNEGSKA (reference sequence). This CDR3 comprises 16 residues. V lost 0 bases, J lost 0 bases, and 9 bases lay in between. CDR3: CSARDSLISYNSPLHF. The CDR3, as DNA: TGCAGTGCTAGAGACTCCTTAATCTCCTATAATTCACCCCTCCACTTT.

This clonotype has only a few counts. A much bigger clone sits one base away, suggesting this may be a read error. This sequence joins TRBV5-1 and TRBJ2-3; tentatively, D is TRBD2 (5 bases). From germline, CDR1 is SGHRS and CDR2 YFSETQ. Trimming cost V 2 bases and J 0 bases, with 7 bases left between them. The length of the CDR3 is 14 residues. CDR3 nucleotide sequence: TGCGCCAGCAGCTTCGGGGATAGCACAGATACGCAGTATTTT. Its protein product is CASSFGDSTDTQYF.

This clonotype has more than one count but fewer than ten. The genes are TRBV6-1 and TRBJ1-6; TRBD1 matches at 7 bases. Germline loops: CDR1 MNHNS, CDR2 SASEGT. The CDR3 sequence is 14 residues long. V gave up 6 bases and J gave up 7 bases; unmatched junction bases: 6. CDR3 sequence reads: CASRSTGRNSPLHF. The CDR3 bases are TGTGCCAGCAGATCGACAGGGAGGAATTCACCCCTCCACTTT.

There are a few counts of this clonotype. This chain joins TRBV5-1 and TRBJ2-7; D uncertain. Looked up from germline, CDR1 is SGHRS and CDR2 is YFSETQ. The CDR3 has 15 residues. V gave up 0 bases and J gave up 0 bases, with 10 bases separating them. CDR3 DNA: TGCGCCAGCAGCTTGGGCAGGCCCTTCTCCTACGAGCAGTACTTC. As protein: CASSLGRPFSYEQYF.

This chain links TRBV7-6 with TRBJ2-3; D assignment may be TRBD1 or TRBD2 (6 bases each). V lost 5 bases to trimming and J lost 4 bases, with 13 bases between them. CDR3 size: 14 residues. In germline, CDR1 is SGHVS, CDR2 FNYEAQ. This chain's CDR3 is CASSPLGGSDTQYF. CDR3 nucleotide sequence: TGTGCCAGCAGCCCCCTCGGGGGCTCAGATACGCAGTATTTT.

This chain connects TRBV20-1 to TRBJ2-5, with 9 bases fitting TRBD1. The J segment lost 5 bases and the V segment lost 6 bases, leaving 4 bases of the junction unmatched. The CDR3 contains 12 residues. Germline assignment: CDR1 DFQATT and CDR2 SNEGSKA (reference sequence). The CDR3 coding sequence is TGCAGTGCGGGGACAGGGTGGGAGACCCAGTACTTC. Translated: CSAGTGWETQYF.

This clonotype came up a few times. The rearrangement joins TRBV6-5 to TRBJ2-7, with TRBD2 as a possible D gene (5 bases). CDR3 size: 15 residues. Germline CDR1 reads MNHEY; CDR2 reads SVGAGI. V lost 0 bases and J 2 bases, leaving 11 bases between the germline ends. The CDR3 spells CASSYSRRGTYEQYF. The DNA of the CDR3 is TGTGCCAGCAGTTACTCAAGACGGGGAACCTACGAGCAGTACTTC.

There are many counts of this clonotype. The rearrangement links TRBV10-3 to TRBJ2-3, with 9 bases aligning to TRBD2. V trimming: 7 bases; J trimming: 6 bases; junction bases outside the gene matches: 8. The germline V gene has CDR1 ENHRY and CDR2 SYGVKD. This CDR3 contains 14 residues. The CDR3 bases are TGTGCCATCAACCCCGGGACTAGCCCCGATACGCAGTATTTT. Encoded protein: CAINPGTSPDTQYF.

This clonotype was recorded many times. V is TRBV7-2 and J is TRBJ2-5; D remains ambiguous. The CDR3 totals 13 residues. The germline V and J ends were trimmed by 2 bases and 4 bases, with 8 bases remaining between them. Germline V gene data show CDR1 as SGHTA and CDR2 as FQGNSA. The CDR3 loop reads CASSLFWGETQYF. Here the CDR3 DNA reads TGTGCCAGCAGCTTATTCTGGGGAGAGACCCAGTACTTC.